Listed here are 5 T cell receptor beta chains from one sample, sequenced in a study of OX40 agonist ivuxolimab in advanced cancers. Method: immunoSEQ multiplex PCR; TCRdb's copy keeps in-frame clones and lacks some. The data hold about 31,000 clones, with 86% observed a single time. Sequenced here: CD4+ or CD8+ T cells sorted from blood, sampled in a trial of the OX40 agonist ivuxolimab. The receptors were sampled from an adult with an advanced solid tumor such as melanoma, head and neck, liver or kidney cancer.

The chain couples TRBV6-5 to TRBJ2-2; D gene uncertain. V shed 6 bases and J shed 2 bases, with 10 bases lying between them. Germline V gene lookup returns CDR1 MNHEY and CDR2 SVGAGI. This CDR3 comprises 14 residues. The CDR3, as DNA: TGTGCCAGCAGCCGCCGGATTAACACCGGGGAGCTGTTTTTT. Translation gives CASSRRINTGELFF.

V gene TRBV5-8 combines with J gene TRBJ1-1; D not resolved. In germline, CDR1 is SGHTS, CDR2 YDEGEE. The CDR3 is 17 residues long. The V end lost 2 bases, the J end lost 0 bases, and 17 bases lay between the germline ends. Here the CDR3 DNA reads TGTGCCAGCAGCTTAGGACTTTCCCCTTCCATGAACACTGAAGCTTTCTTT. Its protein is CASSLGLSPSMNTEAFF. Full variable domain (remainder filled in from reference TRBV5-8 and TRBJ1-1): EAGVTQSPTHLIKTRGQQATLRCSPISGHTSVYWYQQALGLGLQFLLWYDEGEERNRGNFPPRFSGRQFPNYSSELNVNALELEDSALYLCASSLGLSPSMNTEAFFGQGTRLTVV.

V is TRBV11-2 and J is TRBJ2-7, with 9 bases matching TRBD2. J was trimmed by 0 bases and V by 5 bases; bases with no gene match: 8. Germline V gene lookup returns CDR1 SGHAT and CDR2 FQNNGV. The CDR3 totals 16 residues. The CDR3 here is CASSKLAGESSYEQYF. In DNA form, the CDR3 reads TGTGCCAGCAGCAAACTAGCGGGCGAAAGCTCCTACGAGCAGTACTTC.

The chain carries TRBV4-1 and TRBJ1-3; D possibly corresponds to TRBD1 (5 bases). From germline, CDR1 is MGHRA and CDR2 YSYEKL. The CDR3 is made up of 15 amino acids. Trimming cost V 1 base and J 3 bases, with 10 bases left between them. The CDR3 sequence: CASSQVQGGGNTIYF. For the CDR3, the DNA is TGCGCCAGCAGCCAAGTCCAGGGCGGTGGAAACACCATATATTTT.

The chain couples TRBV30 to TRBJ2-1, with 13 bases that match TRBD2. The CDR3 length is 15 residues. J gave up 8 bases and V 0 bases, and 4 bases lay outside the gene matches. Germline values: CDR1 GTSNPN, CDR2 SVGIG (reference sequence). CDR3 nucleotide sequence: TGTGCCTGGAGTGTAGGTGGACTAGCGGGAGATGAGCAGTTCTTC. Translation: CAWSVGGLAGDEQFF.